The rows below give T cell receptor beta chains drawn from one sample of a study of OX40 agonist ivuxolimab in advanced cancers. The repertoire was sequenced with immunoSEQ multiplex PCR; TCRdb's copy has only in-frame clones and lacks some. The data show 90,000 to 150,000 clones, with over 75% seen just once and about 0.55% held by the top ten. The source was CD4+ or CD8+ T cells sorted from blood, collected in a trial of the OX40 agonist ivuxolimab. All receptors come from an adult with an advanced solid tumor such as melanoma, head and neck, liver or kidney cancer. The CDR3 runs from the conserved cysteine through the conserved F or W. D genes are given only for firm matches. Size is omitted from some rows. Given values are once, few, many or a class for expanded clones.

CDR3 DNA: TGTGCCAGCAGTAGGCCAGGGTCGTTGAATGAGCAGTTCTTC
CDR3 protein: CASSRPGSLNEQFF
J gene: TRBJ2-1
clone size: NA
V gene: TRBV25-1
D gene: NA

CDR3 DNA: TGTGCCAGCAGCCCCCTAGGGGGGACTAGCGGGGGGTCATTCGAGCAGTACTTC
CDR3 protein: CASSPLGGTSGGSFEQYF
J gene: TRBJ2-7
clone size: NA
V gene: TRBV9
D gene: TRBD2

CDR3 DNA: TGTGCCAGCAGTTTAGGACTAGCCTTGAACACCGGGGAGCTGTTTTTT
CDR3 protein: CASSLGLALNTGELFF
J gene: TRBJ2-2
clone size: NA
V gene: TRBV5-5
D gene: TRBD2

CDR3 DNA: TGCAGCCACCTATCGGGCTCCGGGGAGCTGTTTTTT
CDR3 protein: CSHLSGSGELFF
J gene: TRBJ2-2
clone size: NA
V gene: TRBV29-1
D gene: NA

CDR3 DNA: TGTGCCAGCAGCTTAGATGGCGTGGTGACTAGACATGAGCAGTTCTTC
CDR3 protein: CASSLDGVVTRHEQFF
J gene: TRBJ2-1
clone size: NA
V gene: TRBV7-2
D gene: NA

CDR3 DNA: TGCGCCAGCAGTTACGAAGAGACCCAGTACTTC
CDR3 protein: CASSYEETQYF
J gene: TRBJ2-5
clone size: NA
V gene: TRBV5-1
D gene: NA

CDR3 DNA: TGCGCCAGCAGCCAAGGAGCGGGGCAAGAGACCCAGTACTTC
CDR3 protein: CASSQGAGQETQYF
J gene: TRBJ2-5
clone size: few
V gene: TRBV4-3
D gene: TRBD2

CDR3 DNA: TGTGCCAGCAGTTACTCCACGAATCAGCCCCAGCATTTT
CDR3 protein: CASSYSTNQPQHF
J gene: TRBJ1-5
clone size: NA
V gene: TRBV6-5
D gene: NA

CDR3 DNA: TGTGCCAGTAGTATGGCAGGGATTCAAGAGACCCAGTACTTC
CDR3 protein: CASSMAGIQETQYF
J gene: TRBJ2-5
clone size: once
V gene: TRBV19
D gene: NA

CDR3 DNA: TGTGCCAGCAGTGACATAACGGGGGGTAATAATGAGCAGTTCTTC
CDR3 protein: CASSDITGGNNEQFF
J gene: TRBJ2-1
clone size: NA
V gene: TRBV6-4
D gene: TRBD2

CDR3 DNA: TGCGCCAGCAGCCAAGGTAGGGCCAGGGGAGGCACAGATACGCAGTATTTT
CDR3 protein: CASSQGRARGGTDTQYF
J gene: TRBJ2-3
clone size: NA
V gene: TRBV4-1
D gene: NA

CDR3 DNA: TGTGCCTGGAGTGTACTGCGGTCTCTCCAAGAGACCCAGTACTTC
CDR3 protein: CAWSVLRSLQETQYF
J gene: TRBJ2-5
clone size: NA
V gene: TRBV30
D gene: NA

CDR3 DNA: TGTGCCAGCAGTGACTCGGACAGGGGAGCTTTAGCTTTCTTT
CDR3 protein: CASSDSDRGALAFF
J gene: TRBJ1-1
clone size: NA
V gene: TRBV6-4
D gene: TRBD1

CDR3 DNA: TGCGCCAGCAGCTTGGCACTAGCGGGGCACAATGAGCAGTTCTTC
CDR3 protein: CASSLALAGHNEQFF
J gene: TRBJ2-1
clone size: NA
V gene: TRBV5-1
D gene: TRBD2

CDR3 DNA: TGTGCCAGCAGCTTGCAGGGGGCGGAGGAGACCCAGTACTTC
CDR3 protein: CASSLQGAEETQYF
J gene: TRBJ2-5
clone size: NA
V gene: TRBV5-4
D gene: TRBD1

CDR3 DNA: TGTGCCAGTAATTCCGGGTCCTCTGGAAACACCATATATTTT
CDR3 protein: CASNSGSSGNTIYF
J gene: TRBJ1-3
clone size: NA
V gene: TRBV19
D gene: NA

CDR3 DNA: TGTGCCAGCAGCCAGCACGACGGTAATGAAAAACTGTTTTTT
CDR3 protein: CASSQHDGNEKLFF
J gene: TRBJ1-4
clone size: NA
V gene: TRBV11-2
D gene: NA

CDR3 DNA: TGTGCCAGCCGAAGACTTGGTTCCGATGAGCAGTTCTTC
CDR3 protein: CASRRLGSDEQFF
J gene: TRBJ2-1
clone size: NA
V gene: TRBV11-2
D gene: NA

CDR3 DNA: TGTGCCAGCAGCTTAGACAGGTTAAGCAATCAGCCCCAGCATTTT
CDR3 protein: CASSLDRLSNQPQHF
J gene: TRBJ1-5
clone size: NA
V gene: TRBV7-2
D gene: NA

CDR3 DNA: TGTGCCAGTAGTACAGGACAGGGCCCAGATACGCAGTATTTT
CDR3 protein: CASSTGQGPDTQYF
J gene: TRBJ2-3
clone size: NA
V gene: TRBV19
D gene: TRBD1

CDR3 DNA: TGTGCCAGCAGACCGGACAGAATACACCAAGAGACCCAGTACTTC
CDR3 protein: CASRPDRIHQETQYF
J gene: TRBJ2-5
clone size: NA
V gene: TRBV27
D gene: NA

CDR3 DNA: TGTGCCAGCACCTCAGACGGACGAGGGGGCGGCAGATCTGAAGCTTTCTTT
CDR3 protein: CASTSDGRGGGRSEAFF
J gene: TRBJ1-1
clone size: NA
V gene: TRBV4-2
D gene: TRBD1

CDR3 DNA: TGCGCCAGCAGCCCAGGGTTTGGGGCAACTAATGAAAAACTGTTTTTT
CDR3 protein: CASSPGFGATNEKLFF
J gene: TRBJ1-4
clone size: NA
V gene: TRBV5-1
D gene: NA

CDR3 DNA: TGTGCCAGTAGTATCGGGGCGGGGGTGCAAGAGACCCAGTACTTC
CDR3 protein: CASSIGAGVQETQYF
J gene: TRBJ2-5
clone size: NA
V gene: TRBV19
D gene: TRBD2

CDR3 DNA: TGTGCCAGCTCACCGGGACAGGGGGCACGGAATGAGCAGTTCTTC
CDR3 protein: CASSPGQGARNEQFF
J gene: TRBJ2-1
clone size: NA
V gene: TRBV18
D gene: TRBD1

CDR3 DNA: TGTGCCAGCAGCTTAGCCGGGGGTTTTTGGGAAAAACTGTTTTTT
CDR3 protein: CASSLAGGFWEKLFF
J gene: TRBJ1-4
clone size: NA
V gene: TRBV11-2
D gene: NA

CDR3 DNA: TGTGCCAGCAGTTCCGGACTAGCGGGCACCGGGGAGCTGTTTTTT
CDR3 protein: CASSSGLAGTGELFF
J gene: TRBJ2-2
clone size: NA
V gene: TRBV27
D gene: TRBD2

CDR3 DNA: TGTGCCAGCAGGCCCCGGACTCTTAACTATGGCTACACCTTC
CDR3 protein: CASRPRTLNYGYTF
J gene: TRBJ1-2
clone size: NA
V gene: TRBV6-1
D gene: NA

CDR3 DNA: TGTGCCAGCAGCACCTTGAAGAACACTGAAGCTTTCTTT
CDR3 protein: CASSTLKNTEAFF
J gene: TRBJ1-1
clone size: NA
V gene: TRBV28
D gene: NA

CDR3 DNA: TGTGCCAGCAGGCCCAGGACCCGAGAGAGATCACCCCTCCACTTT
CDR3 protein: CASRPRTRERSPLHF
J gene: TRBJ1-6
clone size: NA
V gene: TRBV6-1
D gene: NA

CDR3 DNA: TGTGCCAGCAGCGTAACCCCAAGGGGGGCGGATAATTCACCCCTCCACTTT
CDR3 protein: CASSVTPRGADNSPLHF
J gene: TRBJ1-6
clone size: few
V gene: TRBV9
D gene: NA

CDR3 DNA: TGCGCCAGCAGCCAAGGGGGACTAGGGTCCACCGGGGAGCTGTTTTTT
CDR3 protein: CASSQGGLGSTGELFF
J gene: TRBJ2-2
clone size: few
V gene: TRBV4-1
D gene: TRBD2

CDR3 DNA: TGTGCCAGCAGCGTACACAGGGACGAGCAGTACTTC
CDR3 protein: CASSVHRDEQYF
J gene: TRBJ2-7
clone size: NA
V gene: TRBV9
D gene: NA

CDR3 DNA: TGTGCCAGTAGTAAGTCCCAAATGAACACTGAAGCTTTCTTT
CDR3 protein: CASSKSQMNTEAFF
J gene: TRBJ1-1
clone size: few
V gene: TRBV19
D gene: NA

CDR3 DNA: TGTGCCAGCAGTCCGGGGGGGCCAGGGACCGGGGAGCTGTTTTTT
CDR3 protein: CASSPGGPGTGELFF
J gene: TRBJ2-2
clone size: NA
V gene: TRBV28
D gene: TRBD2

CDR3 DNA: TGTGCCAGCAGTGCTCCAGGGGGCAGCCAGCCCCAGCATTTT
CDR3 protein: CASSAPGGSQPQHF
J gene: TRBJ1-5
clone size: NA
V gene: TRBV28
D gene: TRBD1

CDR3 DNA: TGTGCCAGCAGCTTAGAATCCGAGCAGTACTTC
CDR3 protein: CASSLESEQYF
J gene: TRBJ2-7
clone size: NA
V gene: TRBV7-9
D gene: NA

CDR3 DNA: TGTGCCAGCAGCGTAGACATCGGCCGAATGTACAATGAGCAGTTCTTC
CDR3 protein: CASSVDIGRMYNEQFF
J gene: TRBJ2-1
clone size: few
V gene: TRBV9
D gene: NA

CDR3 DNA: TGTGCCAGCAGCGTAGCTAGTGAGCAGTTCTTC
CDR3 protein: CASSVASEQFF
J gene: TRBJ2-1
clone size: once
V gene: TRBV9
D gene: NA

CDR3 DNA: TGTGCCAGCTCACCACCGCGTGAGGGGGCGCGCTACGAGCAGTACTTC
CDR3 protein: CASSPPREGARYEQYF
J gene: TRBJ2-7
clone size: NA
V gene: TRBV18
D gene: TRBD1

CDR3 DNA: TGTGCCAGCAGGGGGGGTAGCTCCTATAATTCACCCCTCCACTTT
CDR3 protein: CASRGGSSYNSPLHF
J gene: TRBJ1-6
clone size: NA
V gene: TRBV27
D gene: NA

CDR3 DNA: TGTGCCAGCAGCGTAGCGTCAGTAGAAACGGAGACCCAGTACTTC
CDR3 protein: CASSVASVETETQYF
J gene: TRBJ2-5
clone size: NA
V gene: TRBV9
D gene: NA

CDR3 DNA: TGTGCCAGCAGCCGAAATCGGGGGAACACCGGGGAGCTGTTTTTT
CDR3 protein: CASSRNRGNTGELFF
J gene: TRBJ2-2
clone size: NA
V gene: TRBV6-6
D gene: NA

CDR3 DNA: TGTGCCAGCAGCCGAAACCAGGTGGGCACCGGGGAGCTGTTTTTT
CDR3 protein: CASSRNQVGTGELFF
J gene: TRBJ2-2
clone size: NA
V gene: TRBV7-2
D gene: NA

CDR3 DNA: TGTGCCACCCGGGAACCTTACTCGGACGAGCAGTACTTC
CDR3 protein: CATREPYSDEQYF
J gene: TRBJ2-7
clone size: NA
V gene: TRBV6-1
D gene: NA

CDR3 DNA: TGTGCCAGCAGCTCCGTGACTAGCGGGGGCTCCAATGAGCAGTTCTTC
CDR3 protein: CASSSVTSGGSNEQFF
J gene: TRBJ2-1
clone size: NA
V gene: TRBV14
D gene: TRBD2

CDR3 DNA: TGTGCCTGGGACCCGGGGGCTGCTGGTGGCTACACCTTC
CDR3 protein: CAWDPGAAGGYTF
J gene: TRBJ1-2
clone size: NA
V gene: TRBV30
D gene: NA

CDR3 DNA: TGTGCCAGCACTCTACAGGGGTATGGCTACACCTTC
CDR3 protein: CASTLQGYGYTF
J gene: TRBJ1-2
clone size: NA
V gene: TRBV28
D gene: TRBD1

CDR3 DNA: TGTGCCAGCAGGCCGACCCGCCCTGGGAACACTGAAGCTTTCTTT
CDR3 protein: CASRPTRPGNTEAFF
J gene: TRBJ1-1
clone size: NA
V gene: TRBV21-1
D gene: NA

CDR3 DNA: TGTGCCAGCAGTGCTCCGGGGTCCGGGGCCAACGTCCTGACTTTC
CDR3 protein: CASSAPGSGANVLTF
J gene: TRBJ2-6
clone size: NA
V gene: TRBV28
D gene: NA

CDR3 DNA: TGTGCCAGCAGCCGAAGAATCCAAGAGACCCAGTACTTC
CDR3 protein: CASSRRIQETQYF
J gene: TRBJ2-5
clone size: once
V gene: TRBV4-2
D gene: NA

CDR3 DNA: TGTGCCTGGAGCGCGATCTACGAGCAGTACTTC
CDR3 protein: CAWSAIYEQYF
J gene: TRBJ2-7
clone size: few
V gene: TRBV30
D gene: NA

CDR3 DNA: TGTGCCAGCAGTTACTCGCCCCAGAACACCGGGGAGCTGTTTTTT
CDR3 protein: CASSYSPQNTGELFF
J gene: TRBJ2-2
clone size: NA
V gene: TRBV6-5
D gene: NA

CDR3 DNA: TGTGCCAGCAGCTTCTTAGCGGGATTTACCTACGAGCAGTACTTC
CDR3 protein: CASSFLAGFTYEQYF
J gene: TRBJ2-7
clone size: once
V gene: TRBV5-5
D gene: TRBD2

CDR3 DNA: TGTGCCTGGAGTCAAGAACGGGGGAAAAGGACCTTC
CDR3 protein: CAWSQERGKRTF
J gene: TRBJ1-2
clone size: NA
V gene: TRBV30
D gene: NA

CDR3 DNA: TGCGCCAGCAGCTCTGGTCTCTCAGCGAACACCGGGGAGCTGTTTTTT
CDR3 protein: CASSSGLSANTGELFF
J gene: TRBJ2-2
clone size: NA
V gene: TRBV5-1
D gene: NA

CDR3 DNA: TGTGCCAGCAGCGTAGGACTTAAGATGGCAGGGGCCAACGTCCTGACTTTC
CDR3 protein: CASSVGLKMAGANVLTF
J gene: TRBJ2-6
clone size: NA
V gene: TRBV9
D gene: NA